The present TCR beta chain was sequenced within a study of blood T cells in healthy people across ages. Comments on this clonotype: The antigen is undetermined.

The CDR3 runs 13 residues. Trimming left V 5 bases short and J 4 bases short, with 11 bases between. Germline CDR1 MNHNS, CDR2 SASEGT. Whole-study results and caveats: More naive CD4+ cells and higher diversity were found in long-lived than in aged donors. When one million T cells were used, diversity estimates were thought to be underestimates. A roughly linear age-dependent decrease characterized TCR beta diversity per million T cells.

A sample-barcoded 5' primer and a J-beta primer mix were used in a second PCR of roughly 6 to 11 cycles. TCRdb reanalysed the 5' RACE reads using MiXCR and keeps one entry per CDR3 protein. The sample includes 1,100,000 or so distinct CDR3 sequences, roughly 45% of them seen just once. This chain uses TRBV6-1 with TRBJ1-2; D ambiguous. The sequenced sample was blood. This clonotype was sampled from a woman between 55 and 75 years old in good health. The CDR3 loop is CASSNTKSYGYTF. The CDR3 DNA is TGTGCCAGCAGTAATACCAAGAGCTATGGCTACACCTTC.